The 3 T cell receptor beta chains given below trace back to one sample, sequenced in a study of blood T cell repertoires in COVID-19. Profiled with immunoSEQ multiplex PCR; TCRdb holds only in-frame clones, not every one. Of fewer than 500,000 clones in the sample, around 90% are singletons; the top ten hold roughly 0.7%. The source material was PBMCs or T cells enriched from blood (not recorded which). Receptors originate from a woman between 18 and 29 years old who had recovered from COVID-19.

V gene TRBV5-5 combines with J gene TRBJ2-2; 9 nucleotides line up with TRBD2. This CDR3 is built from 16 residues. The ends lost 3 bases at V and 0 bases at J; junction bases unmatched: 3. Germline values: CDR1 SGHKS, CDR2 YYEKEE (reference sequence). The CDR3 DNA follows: TGTGCCAGCAGCTATAGCGGGGGAACGAACACCGGGGAGCTGTTTTTT. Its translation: CASSYSGGTNTGELFF.

The DNA for the CDR3 is TGTGCCAGCAGTTTTTACGGGAGCTCCTACAATGAGCAGTTCTTC. Residues: CASSFYGSSYNEQFF. This chain uses TRBV28 with TRBJ2-1, with TRBD2 as a possible D gene (6 bases). Trimming left V 3 bases short and J 0 bases short, with 9 bases between. Germline assignment: CDR1 MDHEN and CDR2 SYDVKM. CDR3 size: 15 residues.

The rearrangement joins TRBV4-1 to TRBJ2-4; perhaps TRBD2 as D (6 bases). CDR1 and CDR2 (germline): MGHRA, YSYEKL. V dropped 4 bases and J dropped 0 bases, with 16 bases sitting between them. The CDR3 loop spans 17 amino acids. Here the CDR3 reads CASSPNAAGLAKNIQYF. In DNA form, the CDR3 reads TGCGCCAGCAGCCCCAACGCGGCGGGATTAGCCAAAAACATTCAGTACTTC.